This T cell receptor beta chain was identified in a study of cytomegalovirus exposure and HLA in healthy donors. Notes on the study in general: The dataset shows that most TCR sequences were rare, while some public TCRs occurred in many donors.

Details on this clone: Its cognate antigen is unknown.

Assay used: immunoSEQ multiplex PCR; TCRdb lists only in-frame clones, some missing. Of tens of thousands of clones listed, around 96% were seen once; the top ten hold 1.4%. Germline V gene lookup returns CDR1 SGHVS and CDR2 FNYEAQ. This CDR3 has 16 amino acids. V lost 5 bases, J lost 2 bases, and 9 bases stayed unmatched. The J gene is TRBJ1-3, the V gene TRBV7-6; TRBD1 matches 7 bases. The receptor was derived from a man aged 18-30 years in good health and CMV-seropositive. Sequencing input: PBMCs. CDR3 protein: CASSVGQPTTGNTIYF. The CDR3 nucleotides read TGTGCCAGCAGCGTGGGACAGCCTACTACTGGAAACACCATATATTTT.